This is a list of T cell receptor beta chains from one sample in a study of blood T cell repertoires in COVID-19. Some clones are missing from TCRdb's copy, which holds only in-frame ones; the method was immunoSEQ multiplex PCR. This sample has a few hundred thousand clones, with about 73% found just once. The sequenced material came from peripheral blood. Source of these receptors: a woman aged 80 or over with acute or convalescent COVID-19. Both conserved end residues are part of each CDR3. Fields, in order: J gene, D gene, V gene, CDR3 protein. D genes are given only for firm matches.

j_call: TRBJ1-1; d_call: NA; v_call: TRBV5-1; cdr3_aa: CASSLIGQRNTEAFF
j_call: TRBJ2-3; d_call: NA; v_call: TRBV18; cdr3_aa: CASSPRNRVATDTQYF
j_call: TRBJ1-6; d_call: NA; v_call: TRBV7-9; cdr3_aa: CASSMGSSYNSPLHF
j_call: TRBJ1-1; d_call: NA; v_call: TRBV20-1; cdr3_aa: CSAIPHYVAFF
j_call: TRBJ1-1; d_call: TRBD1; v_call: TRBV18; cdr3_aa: CASAGGPNTEAFF
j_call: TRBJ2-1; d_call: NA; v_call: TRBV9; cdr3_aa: CASGETGSTNEQFF
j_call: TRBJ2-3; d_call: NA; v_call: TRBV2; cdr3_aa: CASRPDTDTQYF
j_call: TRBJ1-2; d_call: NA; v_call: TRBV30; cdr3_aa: CAWSVPQVRGYTF
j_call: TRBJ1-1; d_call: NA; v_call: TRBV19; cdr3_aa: CASSTPGETEAFF
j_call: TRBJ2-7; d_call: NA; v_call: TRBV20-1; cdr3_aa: CSAVRVEEQYF
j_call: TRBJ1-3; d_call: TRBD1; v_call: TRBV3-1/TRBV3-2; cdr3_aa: CASSQEEGAGRNTIYF
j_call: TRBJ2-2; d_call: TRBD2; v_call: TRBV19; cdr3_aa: CATTREGTVAGELFF
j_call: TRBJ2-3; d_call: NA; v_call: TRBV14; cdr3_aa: CASSQVRSRITDTQYF
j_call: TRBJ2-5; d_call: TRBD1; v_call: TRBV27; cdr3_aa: CASSPRTGERETQYF
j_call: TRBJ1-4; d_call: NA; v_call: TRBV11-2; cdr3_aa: CASSLPRGEKLFF
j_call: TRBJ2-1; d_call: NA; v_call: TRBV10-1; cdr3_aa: CAITGSAFF
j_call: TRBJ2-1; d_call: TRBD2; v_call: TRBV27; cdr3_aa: CASSLYGLAGLSSYNEQFF
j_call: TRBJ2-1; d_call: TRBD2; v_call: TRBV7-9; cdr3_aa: CASSLGLAGVNEQFF
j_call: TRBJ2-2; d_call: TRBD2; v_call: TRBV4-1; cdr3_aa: CASTQTPSGLAGNTGELFF
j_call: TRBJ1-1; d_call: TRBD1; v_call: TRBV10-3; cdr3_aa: CAAGQAMNTEAFF
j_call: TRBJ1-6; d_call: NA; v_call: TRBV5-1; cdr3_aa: CASSLEPGYNSPLHF
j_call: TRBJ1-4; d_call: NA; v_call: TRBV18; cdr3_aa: CASSPPGFNEKLFF
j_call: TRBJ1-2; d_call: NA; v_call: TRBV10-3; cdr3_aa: CAISRGNLNYGYTF
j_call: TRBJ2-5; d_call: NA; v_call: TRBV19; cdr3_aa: CATNMGGSGETQYF
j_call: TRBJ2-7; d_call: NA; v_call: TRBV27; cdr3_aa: CASTPVRGASYEQYF
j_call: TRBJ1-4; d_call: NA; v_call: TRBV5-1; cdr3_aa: CASSLDQVNEKLFF
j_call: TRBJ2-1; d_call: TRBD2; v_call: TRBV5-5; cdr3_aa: CASSPWTSPSDEQFF
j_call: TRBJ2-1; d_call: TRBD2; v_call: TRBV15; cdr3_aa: CATSRDPSGRSSEQFF
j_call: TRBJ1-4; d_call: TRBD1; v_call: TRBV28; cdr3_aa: CASTRGQGYEKLFF
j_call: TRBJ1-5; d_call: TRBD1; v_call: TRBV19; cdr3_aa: CASSIGTGLLGNQPQHF
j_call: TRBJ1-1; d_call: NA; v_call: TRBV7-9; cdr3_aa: CASSLALTRNTEAFF
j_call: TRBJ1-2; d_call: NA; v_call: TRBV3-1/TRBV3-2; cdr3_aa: CASSHGAGMNGYTF
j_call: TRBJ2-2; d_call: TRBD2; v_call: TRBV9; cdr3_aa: CASSPGGSNTGELFF
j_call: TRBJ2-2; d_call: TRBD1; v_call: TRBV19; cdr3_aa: CASKRDRATGELFF
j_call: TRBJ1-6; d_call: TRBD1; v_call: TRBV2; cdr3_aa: CASSERGDRGHSPLHF
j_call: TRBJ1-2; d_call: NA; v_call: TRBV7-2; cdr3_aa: CASSSSGWDYGYTF
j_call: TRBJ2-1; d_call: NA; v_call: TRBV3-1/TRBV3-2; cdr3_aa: CASSRAQGYNEQFF
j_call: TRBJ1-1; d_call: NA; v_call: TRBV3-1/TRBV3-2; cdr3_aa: CASSQARGAHNTEAFF
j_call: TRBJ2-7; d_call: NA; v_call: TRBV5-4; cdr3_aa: CASSLEAGTYEQYF
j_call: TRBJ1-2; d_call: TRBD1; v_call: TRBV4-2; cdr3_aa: CASSQSKRTGHYGYTF
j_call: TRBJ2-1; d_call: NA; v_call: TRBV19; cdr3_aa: CASSNGGNSYNEQFF
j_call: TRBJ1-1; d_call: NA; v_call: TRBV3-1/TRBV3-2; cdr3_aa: CASSQRPREDTEAFF
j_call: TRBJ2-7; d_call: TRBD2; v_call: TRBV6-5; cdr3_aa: CASSYSWTSGIKQYF
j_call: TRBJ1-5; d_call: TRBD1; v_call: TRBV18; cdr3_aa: CASSPPGQGGGQPQHF
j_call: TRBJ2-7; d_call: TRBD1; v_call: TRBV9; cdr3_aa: CASSLGQGAYEQYF
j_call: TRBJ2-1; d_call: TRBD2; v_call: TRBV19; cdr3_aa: CASSILTSASYNEQFF
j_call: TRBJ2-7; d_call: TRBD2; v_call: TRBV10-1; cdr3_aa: CASSDPRGDEQYF
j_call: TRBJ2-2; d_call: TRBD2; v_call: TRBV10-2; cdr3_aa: CASILAGGVGELFF
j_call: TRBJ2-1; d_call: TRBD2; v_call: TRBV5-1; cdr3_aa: CASSYTAGGGNEQFF
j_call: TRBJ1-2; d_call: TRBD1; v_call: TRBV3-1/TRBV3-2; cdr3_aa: CASSQNNTGGLDYGYTF
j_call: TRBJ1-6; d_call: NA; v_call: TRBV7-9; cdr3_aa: CASRTTGSLNNSPLHF